This T cell receptor (beta chain) is from a study of OX40 agonist ivuxolimab in advanced cancers. On the study more broadly: The patients received ivuxolimab by intravenous route every 2 weeks at 0.01 to 10 mg/kg. Prior anti-PD-1, anti-PD-L1 or anti-CTLA-4 therapy was allowed; around 40% had some.

Unmatched junction bases numbered 4, after V lost 0 bases and J lost 5 bases. The germline CDR1 and CDR2 sequences are SGHRS and YFSETQ. The CDR3 length is 14 residues. Profiling relied on immunoSEQ multiplex PCR, and the TCRdb table lists in-frame clones only, not all of them. The table has tens of thousands of clones, roughly 88% seen once. Here the sequenced sample was CD4+ or CD8+ T cells sorted from blood, taken in a trial of the OX40 agonist ivuxolimab. The chain combines TRBV5-1 with TRBJ2-5, with 7 bases that match TRBD1. This clonotype originated in an adult with an advanced solid tumor such as melanoma, head and neck, liver or kidney cancer. The DNA for the CDR3 is TGCGCCAGCAGCTTGGAGGGGGCATGGGAGACCCAGTACTTC. This translates into CASSLEGAWETQYF.